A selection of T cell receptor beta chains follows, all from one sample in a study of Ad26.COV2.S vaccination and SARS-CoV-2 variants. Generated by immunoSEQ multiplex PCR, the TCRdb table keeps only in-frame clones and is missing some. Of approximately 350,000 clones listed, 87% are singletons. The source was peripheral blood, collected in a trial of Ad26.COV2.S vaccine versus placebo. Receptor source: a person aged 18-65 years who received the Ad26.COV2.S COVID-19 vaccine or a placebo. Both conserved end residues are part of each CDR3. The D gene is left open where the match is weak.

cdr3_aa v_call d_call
CASSAGELPNEKLFF TRBV3-1/TRBV3-2 -
CASSSIGGSYYGYTF TRBV7-9 -
CASSMVGAGKSSETQYF TRBV19 -
CASSEEGPRTEAFF TRBV2 -
CSVDLRGHYNEQFF TRBV29-1 -
CASSTSTGSEQYF TRBV11-3 -
CASSWMGTNTGELFF TRBV27 -
CASSFSYAGANVLTF TRBV6-6 -
CSVAGTGYPYEQYF TRBV29-1 TRBD1
CASSPSTSGGTISYEQYF TRBV7-2 TRBD2
CASSQDVAYQGEQFF TRBV4-2 -
CASSPRRGDYNEQFF TRBV11-3 TRBD2
CASKKNREGAYNEQFF TRBV7-8 -
CASSVAPAGINEQYF TRBV9 -
CASTAPGGADTEAFF TRBV6-6 -
CASRLTSGVDNEQFF TRBV6-5 TRBD2
CASSQNSNTGELFF TRBV14 -
CASSLPGQGTDTQYF TRBV3-1/TRBV3-2 TRBD1
CASRSPSGGAGELFF TRBV6-5 TRBD2
CASSDPEPSGPNTGELFF TRBV25-1 -
CASSPGQGTYGYTF TRBV4-3 -
CASSPSDRATYEQYF TRBV18 TRBD1
CASSLTTAANEQFF TRBV7-9 -
CASSESGQGHYGYTF TRBV6-1 TRBD1
CASSQGQVGSPLHF TRBV5-1 TRBD1
CASSEPGGRTDTQYF TRBV6-1 TRBD2
CASSYEPNEKLFF TRBV6-6 -
CASSSPVVEETQYF TRBV7-9 -
CASSTGTENTEAFF TRBV6-5 -
CASSLRASGVTDTQYF TRBV13 TRBD2
CASSAGLYATIAGMNTEAFF TRBV10-2 -
CASMASGGGNEQFF TRBV6-5 TRBD2
CASSSQDGTANTGELFF TRBV5-1 -
CASSQITGTASFFYGYTF TRBV4-1 TRBD1
CASSYGPGTENWTQYF TRBV6-2/TRBV6-3 TRBD1
CASSLGPSSNQPQHF TRBV18 -
CAWSTLMTHSSGNTIYF TRBV30 -
CSARDPGFYTF TRBV20-1 -
CASSIGTGGEKLFF TRBV6-5 TRBD1
CSGFLQGGKLFF TRBV29-1 TRBD1
CSVDKGLTGELFF TRBV29-1 -
CASSKGVNTEAFF TRBV2 -
CASRPFGASGNTIYF TRBV7-3 -
CASSPGRADIQYF TRBV18 -
CASSPGTGETNYGYTF TRBV18 TRBD1
CASSSPRRGNEQFF TRBV6-5 -
CASAQGEAFF TRBV12-5 -
CASSPTGSSGNTIYF TRBV4-1 -
CASSDMTSNQPQHF TRBV2 -
CASSLRGLSSSGNTIYF TRBV5-6 -
CSVVSGQHGYTF TRBV29-1 TRBD1
CASSPHRDDYEQYF TRBV28 -
CASSLGQGWSTDTQYF TRBV11-3 -
CASSLGQGGYNEQFF TRBV5-1 -
CASSPGEDGEKLFF TRBV5-1 -
CASSQDSRGTEAFF TRBV4-1 -
CASSQQAEAFF TRBV6-6 -